A single sample is the source of the 8 T cell receptor beta chains below, sequenced in a study of human T cells and chemical hapten exposure. The treatment denotes: therapeutic diphenylcyclopropenone sensitization with weekly scalp DPC. The library labeled individual cDNA molecules by adding unique molecular identifiers to them. MiXCR was run by TCRdb on the reads, yielding one entry per CDR3 protein. Of over 4,500 distinct CDR3 sequences in the sample, 55% were seen once. Here the sequenced sample was whole blood, taken before DPC sensitization or 2, 6, or about 24 weeks after (not recorded which). These receptors originate from an adult with alopecia areata. Some clones in this sample may be carry-over from other donors' samples. This table probably holds off-target reads from a library built for another chain.

The chain joins TRBV24-1 to TRBJ2-1; D not resolved. Germline loops: CDR1 KGHDR, CDR2 SFDVKD. Deletions cut 7 bases from V and 0 bases from J, with 9 bases between. The CDR3 is 14 residues long. CDR3 protein: CATSPLGSYNEQFF. For the CDR3, the DNA is TGTGCCACCAGCCCTTTAGGCTCCTACAATGAGCAGTTCTTC.

By share, this clonotype counts as large. The CDR3 region has the DNA TGCAGTGCTAGAGGAAGTAGCGGGGCCTACAATGAGCAGTTCTTC. This encodes CSARGSSGAYNEQFF. The gene calls are TRBV20-1 and TRBJ2-1, with 8 bases identical to TRBD2. With 1 base clipped from V and 2 bases from J, the junction kept 4 bases outside the gene matches. This CDR3 spans 15 amino acids. Germline V gives CDR1 DFQATT, CDR2 SNEGSKA (reference sequence).

This clonotype occurred a few times. The V and J genes are TRBV11-2 and TRBJ2-7; D unclear. CDR3 length: 13 amino acids. Germline V gives CDR1 SGHAT, CDR2 FQNNGV. V was cut by 5 bases and J by 3 bases, with 11 bases left in between. CDR3 DNA sequence: TGTGCCAGCAGCCCGCGTTTTGTCTACGAGCAGTACTTC. Translated: CASSPRFVYEQYF.

The V and J genes are TRBV14 and TRBJ2-1; TRBD1 or TRBD2 may be the D gene (5 bases each). The V gene lost 4 bases and the J gene lost 12 bases, with 16 bases spanning the gap. This CDR3 spans 13 amino acids. The germline CDR1 and CDR2 sequences are SGHDN and FVKESK. DNA of the CDR3: TGTGCCAGCAGCCCTTCCCTGGGGGTCGGGCAGTTCTTC. Residues: CASSPSLGVGQFF.

V gene TRBV5-6 combines with J gene TRBJ2-4; the match to TRBD1 covers 7 bases. Germline V lookup: CDR1 SGHDT, CDR2 YYEEEE. After removal of 5 bases from V and 7 bases from J, the junction contained 6 bases not matched to a gene. This CDR3 contains 13 residues. CDR3 sequence (DNA): TGTGCCAGCAGTCGGACAGGATCGAACATTCAGTACTTC. This codes for CASSRTGSNIQYF. The whole variable domain, filled in from reference TRBV5-6 and TRBJ2-4, reads DAGVTQSPTHLIKTRGQQVTLRCSPKSGHDTVSWYQQALGQGPQFIFQYYEEEERQRGNFPDRFSGHQFPNYSSELNVNALLLGDSALYLCASSRTGSNIQYFGAGTRLSVL.

This chain uses TRBV6-5 with TRBJ2-1; 9 nucleotides line up with TRBD2. The germline V gene has CDR1 MNHEY and CDR2 SVGAGI. This CDR3 contains 16 residues. V was pared by 2 bases and J by 7 bases, with 9 bases of the junction left unmatched. The DNA for the CDR3 is TGTGCCAGCAGTTACGGGGGGACTAGCCGAGGGAATGAGCAGTTCTTC. Protein: CASSYGGTSRGNEQFF.

V is TRBV7-2 and J is TRBJ2-2; D is uncertain. The V gene's germline CDR1 is SGHTA and CDR2 FQGNSA. The CDR3 loop spans 15 amino acids. V was clipped by 4 bases and J by 1 base, with 10 bases between them. This CDR3 reads CASSYLSGNTGELFF. The CDR3 DNA is TGTGCCAGCAGCTATTTATCCGGGAACACCGGGGAGCTGTTTTTT.

The chain is built from TRBV27 and TRBJ1-5; D not resolved. CDR3 length: 14 residues. The V gene's germline CDR1 is MNHEY and CDR2 SMNVEV (reference sequence). V was shortened by 6 bases and J by 0 bases, with 9 bases between the two germline ends. CDR3 DNA sequence: TGTGCCAGCAGCCCACGCCCTAGCAATCAGCCCCAGCATTTT. Protein: CASSPRPSNQPQHF.